Listed below are T cell receptor beta chains from one sample, sequenced in a study of OX40 agonist ivuxolimab in advanced cancers. Some clones are missing from TCRdb's copy, which holds only in-frame ones; the method was immunoSEQ multiplex PCR. Among some 50,000 clones listed, 88% were seen once. The specimen was CD4+ or CD8+ T cells sorted from blood, collected in a trial of the OX40 agonist ivuxolimab. These receptors were taken from an adult with an advanced solid tumor such as melanoma, head and neck, liver or kidney cancer. Both conserved end residues are part of each CDR3. A D gene is named only where the DNA matches it firmly. The size field is filled for only some rows; it gives once, few, many or a size class.

clone size: once; J gene: TRBJ1-4; D gene: NA; V gene: TRBV9; CDR3 DNA: TGTGCCAGCAGCAGAGACCCAGACAGGAGGAATGAAAAACTGTTTTTT; CDR3 protein: CASSRDPDRRNEKLFF
clone size: NA; J gene: TRBJ2-3; D gene: TRBD1; V gene: TRBV5-1; CDR3 DNA: TGCGCCAGCAGCTTACGGGACAGGGGGGCCGTAGATACGCAGTATTTT; CDR3 protein: CASSLRDRGAVDTQYF
clone size: NA; J gene: TRBJ1-1; D gene: NA; V gene: TRBV7-9; CDR3 DNA: TGTGCCAGCAGCTTGGAGGGAGGCACTGAAGCTTTCTTT; CDR3 protein: CASSLEGGTEAFF
clone size: NA; J gene: TRBJ1-1; D gene: NA; V gene: TRBV7-3; CDR3 DNA: TGTGCCAGCAGCTTAACAGGTGGACCATACACTGAAGCTTTCTTT; CDR3 protein: CASSLTGGPYTEAFF
clone size: NA; J gene: TRBJ2-4; D gene: TRBD1; V gene: TRBV7-2; CDR3 DNA: TGTGCCAGCAGCTTAGGACAGGGGTTGGGCGAAAACATTCAGTACTTC; CDR3 protein: CASSLGQGLGENIQYF
clone size: NA; J gene: TRBJ2-3; D gene: TRBD1; V gene: TRBV7-3; CDR3 DNA: TGTGCCAGCAGCCCCGACAGGGCACGAGGCACAGATACGCAGTATTTT; CDR3 protein: CASSPDRARGTDTQYF
clone size: NA; J gene: TRBJ2-2; D gene: TRBD2; V gene: TRBV5-4; CDR3 DNA: TGTGCCAGCAGCCCTCGTGGGGGGGTCACCGGGGAGCTGTTTTTT; CDR3 protein: CASSPRGGVTGELFF
clone size: NA; J gene: TRBJ2-7; D gene: TRBD2; V gene: TRBV5-1; CDR3 DNA: TGCGCCAGCAACGGGGACTACTACGAGCAGTACTTC; CDR3 protein: CASNGDYYEQYF
clone size: once; J gene: TRBJ1-5; D gene: NA; V gene: TRBV7-6; CDR3 DNA: TGTGCCAGCAGCCCGCAGGGTGCCAAGCCCCAGCATTTT; CDR3 protein: CASSPQGAKPQHF
clone size: NA; J gene: TRBJ2-2; D gene: TRBD1; V gene: TRBV2; CDR3 DNA: TGTGCCAGCAGTGGGGGGGACAGGGTGGCCACCGGGGAGCTGTTTTTT; CDR3 protein: CASSGGDRVATGELFF
clone size: NA; J gene: TRBJ2-3; D gene: TRBD1; V gene: TRBV9; CDR3 DNA: TGTGCCAGCAGCCCACAGGGGGCGAACACAGATACGCAGTATTTT; CDR3 protein: CASSPQGANTDTQYF
clone size: NA; J gene: TRBJ1-2; D gene: NA; V gene: TRBV7-2; CDR3 DNA: TGTGCCAGCAGCTTAGGGTCAGGAACCTGTGGCTACACCTTC; CDR3 protein: CASSLGSGTCGYTF
clone size: NA; J gene: TRBJ1-2; D gene: NA; V gene: TRBV6-5; CDR3 DNA: TGTGCCAGCAGAGAAGGGCCGTCTAACTATGGCTACACCTTC; CDR3 protein: CASREGPSNYGYTF
clone size: NA; J gene: TRBJ2-7; D gene: TRBD2; V gene: TRBV7-2; CDR3 DNA: TGTGCCAGCAGCAAAGGACTAGCGGTCCCAGCCCACGAGCAGTACTTC; CDR3 protein: CASSKGLAVPAHEQYF
clone size: NA; J gene: TRBJ2-1; D gene: TRBD2; V gene: TRBV7-3; CDR3 DNA: TGTGCCAGCAGTTTTTCCGGGACTAGAGTCGGTGAGCAGTTCTTC; CDR3 protein: CASSFSGTRVGEQFF
clone size: NA; J gene: TRBJ2-5; D gene: NA; V gene: TRBV29-1; CDR3 DNA: TGCAGCAGCCGGTTGGGAGAGGCCCAGTACTTC; CDR3 protein: CSSRLGEAQYF
clone size: NA; J gene: TRBJ1-1; D gene: NA; V gene: TRBV2; CDR3 DNA: TGTGCCAGCAGTGTGGACTTTAACACTGAAGCTTTCTTT; CDR3 protein: CASSVDFNTEAFF
clone size: NA; J gene: TRBJ2-1; D gene: TRBD1; V gene: TRBV5-6; CDR3 DNA: TGTGCCAGCAGCGGTGGATGGCAGAGGACAGGCAATGAGCAGTTCTTC; CDR3 protein: CASSGGWQRTGNEQFF
clone size: NA; J gene: TRBJ1-2; D gene: NA; V gene: TRBV19; CDR3 DNA: TGTGCCAGTGGAGACACGGTAATGGATGGCTACACCTTC; CDR3 protein: CASGDTVMDGYTF
clone size: NA; J gene: TRBJ1-2; D gene: TRBD1; V gene: TRBV19; CDR3 DNA: TGTGCCAGTAGCCGAAAGCCGGGACAGGGGCCCTCTAACTATGGCTACACCTTC; CDR3 protein: CASSRKPGQGPSNYGYTF
clone size: NA; J gene: TRBJ2-3; D gene: NA; V gene: TRBV7-2; CDR3 DNA: TGTGCCAGCAGCTTAGACCTGGGGGGCAGGGATACGCAGTATTTT; CDR3 protein: CASSLDLGGRDTQYF
clone size: NA; J gene: TRBJ2-7; D gene: TRBD1; V gene: TRBV27; CDR3 DNA: TGTGCCAGCAGTCGGACAGGGAATTACGAGCAGTACTTC; CDR3 protein: CASSRTGNYEQYF
clone size: once; J gene: TRBJ2-7; D gene: TRBD2; V gene: TRBV14; CDR3 DNA: TGTGCCAGCAGCGCAAGCGGGAGGGTCTACGAGCAGTACTTC; CDR3 protein: CASSASGRVYEQYF
clone size: few; J gene: TRBJ1-2; D gene: NA; V gene: TRBV5-1; CDR3 DNA: TGCGCCAGCAGCTTGGATGACGGGGGTGATGGCTACACCTTC; CDR3 protein: CASSLDDGGDGYTF
clone size: NA; J gene: TRBJ2-7; D gene: TRBD1; V gene: TRBV6-6; CDR3 DNA: TGTGCCAGCAGCTTGCCGGGACAGCTCTACGAGCAGTACTTC; CDR3 protein: CASSLPGQLYEQYF
clone size: NA; J gene: TRBJ1-1; D gene: NA; V gene: TRBV28; CDR3 DNA: TGTGCCAGCAGCTCGGCGGGTACGCTTCTGAACACTGAAGCTTTCTTT; CDR3 protein: CASSSAGTLLNTEAFF
clone size: NA; J gene: TRBJ1-5; D gene: TRBD1; V gene: TRBV9; CDR3 DNA: TGTGCCAGCAGCGAGGGGGAGGGGGCGCGCAATCAGCCCCAGCATTTT; CDR3 protein: CASSEGEGARNQPQHF
clone size: NA; J gene: TRBJ1-4; D gene: NA; V gene: TRBV30; CDR3 DNA: TGTGCCTGGACCCGGGGGGGGGTGACTAATGAAAAACTGTTTTTT; CDR3 protein: CAWTRGGVTNEKLFF
clone size: NA; J gene: TRBJ2-1; D gene: NA; V gene: TRBV7-9; CDR3 DNA: TGTGCCAGCAGCTTAGAATCAGGGCAGCTCTCCTACAATGAGCAGTTCTTC; CDR3 protein: CASSLESGQLSYNEQFF
clone size: NA; J gene: TRBJ1-1; D gene: NA; V gene: TRBV4-1; CDR3 DNA: TGCGCCAGCAGCCAAGGCGGGGCCGCCGGTACTGAAGCTTTCTTT; CDR3 protein: CASSQGGAAGTEAFF
clone size: NA; J gene: TRBJ1-1; D gene: NA; V gene: TRBV10-1; CDR3 DNA: TGCGCCAGCAGTAAATGTCCGGGATGTGAAGCTTTCTTT; CDR3 protein: CASSKCPGCEAFF
clone size: NA; J gene: TRBJ2-7; D gene: TRBD2; V gene: TRBV27; CDR3 DNA: TGTGCCAGCAGGGGAGCGGGAGGGCCGAGGGAGCAGTACTTC; CDR3 protein: CASRGAGGPREQYF
clone size: NA; J gene: TRBJ2-3; D gene: TRBD2; V gene: TRBV11-3; CDR3 DNA: TGTGCCAGCAGTCCCGGGACTACCGTCACAGATACGCAGTATTTT; CDR3 protein: CASSPGTTVTDTQYF
clone size: NA; J gene: TRBJ1-5; D gene: NA; V gene: TRBV28; CDR3 DNA: TGTGCCAGCAGTTTACCCATGAAGGGCAATCAGCCCCAGCATTTT; CDR3 protein: CASSLPMKGNQPQHF
clone size: NA; J gene: TRBJ1-1; D gene: NA; V gene: TRBV5-3; CDR3 DNA: TGTGCAGGCGGTGGGGCTATGAACACTGAAGCTTTCTTT; CDR3 protein: CAGGGAMNTEAFF
clone size: once; J gene: TRBJ2-7; D gene: NA; V gene: TRBV29-1; CDR3 DNA: TGCAGCGTTGAGATTTCCAGGGGCCATTCCGAGCAGTACTTC; CDR3 protein: CSVEISRGHSEQYF
clone size: once; J gene: TRBJ1-5; D gene: TRBD1; V gene: TRBV25-1; CDR3 DNA: TGTGCCAGCAGTGAATCAGGGACAGGGGGCAATCAGCCCCAGCATTTT; CDR3 protein: CASSESGTGGNQPQHF
clone size: NA; J gene: TRBJ1-2; D gene: TRBD1; V gene: TRBV6-5; CDR3 DNA: TGTGCCAGCAGCCGGAATGAGGGGGCGTACTATGGCTACACCTTC; CDR3 protein: CASSRNEGAYYGYTF
clone size: NA; J gene: TRBJ2-7; D gene: NA; V gene: TRBV6-1; CDR3 DNA: TGTGCCAGCAACCGGGACGGCGAAACCTACGAGCAGTACTTC; CDR3 protein: CASNRDGETYEQYF
clone size: NA; J gene: TRBJ2-3; D gene: NA; V gene: TRBV19; CDR3 DNA: TGTGCCAGTAGTAGGGACCACACAGATACGCAGTATTTT; CDR3 protein: CASSRDHTDTQYF
clone size: NA; J gene: TRBJ2-2; D gene: NA; V gene: TRBV6-5; CDR3 DNA: TGTGCCAGCAGTTTCCGTTATCCCGACTCCGGGGAGCTGTTTTTT; CDR3 protein: CASSFRYPDSGELFF
clone size: NA; J gene: TRBJ2-3; D gene: TRBD2; V gene: TRBV12-5; CDR3 DNA: TGTGCTAGCCAAATAGCGGGAGTGACAGATACGCAGTATTTT; CDR3 protein: CASQIAGVTDTQYF